The 29 T cell receptor beta chains presented below share a single source sample, sequenced in a study of technical replicates of blood from a few donors. The assay was immunoSEQ multiplex PCR, and TCRdb's table has in-frame clones only and misses some. The top ten clones hold roughly 0.25% of a sample with 60,000 to 90,000 clones, about 95% of them seen once. Sequenced material: T cells isolated from PBMCs. These TCRs come from a human donor in good health.

This clone was detected once. The rearrangement joins TRBV11-2 to TRBJ2-3, with D perhaps matching TRBD2 (5 bases). Germline CDR1 is SGHAT and CDR2 is FQNNGV. This CDR3 comprises 15 residues. The V end lost 0 bases, the J end lost 0 bases, and 7 bases lay between the germline ends. CDR3 region: CASSLDGESTDTQYF. DNA for the CDR3: TGTGCCAGCAGCTTAGACGGGGAGAGCACAGATACGCAGTATTTT.

The rearrangement links TRBV28 to TRBJ2-7; 9 positions agree with TRBD1. Losses at the gene ends were 3 bases for V and 3 bases for J; bases not matched to a gene: 6. Germline V gives CDR1 MDHEN, CDR2 SYDVKM. The CDR3 is 15 residues long. In DNA form, the CDR3 reads TGTGCCAGCAGTTTTACGGGACAGGGTAACTACGAGCAGTACTTC. Protein product: CASSFTGQGNYEQYF.

This clone was observed a few times. J is TRBJ1-5 and V is TRBV9, with a tentative D call TRBD1 (6 bases). V lost 0 bases to trimming and J lost 3 bases, with 7 bases between them. The CDR3 loop spans 14 amino acids. Germline loops: CDR1 SGDLS, CDR2 YYNGEE. The CDR3 DNA sequence: TGTGCCAGCAGCGTAGGACAGGACAATCAGCCCCAGCATTTT. Amino acids: CASSVGQDNQPQHF.

This rearrangement joins TRBV19 to TRBJ2-7; weak D call: TRBD1 (5 bases). Deletions cut 6 bases from V and 2 bases from J, with 11 bases between. This CDR3 is 13 amino acids long. Per germline, CDR1 LNHDA and CDR2 SQIVND (reference sequence). The CDR3 here is CASSPREPYEQYF. The CDR3 DNA follows: TGTGCCAGTAGCCCCAGGGAACCCTACGAGCAGTACTTC.

The V gene is TRBV11-2, the J gene TRBJ1-4; a possible D gene is TRBD1 (6 bases). CDR1 is SGHAT, CDR2 FQNNGV, per germline. The CDR3 spans 17 residues. With 3 bases removed from V and 5 bases from J, the gap between germline ends came to 19 bases. The CDR3 nucleotides are TGTGCCAGCAGCTTTGGGCCTCCTGGACAGCGGAATGAAAAACTGTTTTTT. Protein: CASSFGPPGQRNEKLFF. The variable domain in full, completed from reference TRBV11-2 and TRBJ1-4, reads EAGVAQSPRYKIIEKRQSVAFWCNPISGHATLYWYQQILGQGPKLLIQFQNNGVVDDSQLPKDRFSAERLKGVDSTLKIQPAKLEDSAVYLCASSFGPPGQRNEKLFFGSGTQLSVL.

This sequence joins TRBV28 and TRBJ2-2; the match to TRBD1 covers 7 bases. CDR3 length: 15 residues. Unmatched junction bases numbered 8, after V lost 7 bases and J lost 3 bases. CDR1 MDHEN and CDR2 SYDVKM come from the germline V gene. This CDR3 reads CASIGRGLYTGELFF. The CDR3 coding sequence is TGTGCCAGCATAGGAAGGGGGCTGTACACCGGGGAGCTGTTTTTT.

This sequence joins TRBV27 and TRBJ2-5; 7 bases map to TRBD1. The CDR3 is made up of 13 amino acids. CDR1 MNHEY and CDR2 SMNVEV come from the germline V gene (reference sequence). V trimming: 4 bases; J trimming: 5 bases; junction bases outside the gene matches: 4. CDR3 DNA sequence: TGTGCCAGCAGTTACGACAGGGAGGAGACCCAGTACTTC. The encoded protein is CASSYDREETQYF.

This rearrangement joins TRBV30 to TRBJ1-6; possibly TRBD1 for D (6 bases). Germline V gene lookup returns CDR1 GTSNPN and CDR2 SVGIG (reference sequence). The V gene lost 2 bases and the J gene lost 9 bases, with 32 bases spanning the gap. CDR3 size: 20 residues. The CDR3 DNA reads TGTGCCTGGAGTTCCAAATCCCCCCAACCATTACAGGGTAGGGGTTCACCCCTCCACTTT. Protein: CAWSSKSPQPLQGRGSPLHF. The complete variable domain, with remaining parts taken from reference TRBV30 and TRBJ1-6, reads SQTIHQWPATLVQPVGSPLSLECTVEGTSNPNLYWYRQAAGRGLQLLFYSVGIGQISSEVPQNLSASRPQDRQFILSSKKLLLSDSGFYLCAWSSKSPQPLQGRGSPLHFGNGTRLTVT.

This sequence joins TRBV9 and TRBJ2-3; perhaps TRBD2 as D (5 bases). Germline V CDR1 and CDR2: SGDLS, YYNGEE. This CDR3 is built from 16 residues. The germline V and J ends were trimmed by 6 bases and 0 bases, with 17 bases remaining between them. CDR3 DNA sequence: TGTGCCAGCACCACCGCCCCCGGGGAGAGCACAGATACGCAGTATTTT. As protein: CASTTAPGESTDTQYF.

V gene TRBV5-6 combines with J gene TRBJ2-7, with D hard to call. There are 12 residues in the CDR3. Deletions cut 0 bases from V and 6 bases from J, with 7 bases between. The germline CDR1 and CDR2 sequences are SGHDT and YYEEEE. The CDR3 protein is CASSLAPGEQYF. The CDR3 DNA follows: TGTGCCAGCAGCTTGGCCCCCGGCGAGCAGTACTTC. Filled out from reference TRBV5-6 and TRBJ2-7, the complete variable domain reads DAGVTQSPTHLIKTRGQQVTLRCSPKSGHDTVSWYQQALGQGPQFIFQYYEEEERQRGNFPDRFSGHQFPNYSSELNVNALLLGDSALYLCASSLAPGEQYFGPGTRLTVT.

V and J are TRBV30 and TRBJ1-2; 7 bases agree with TRBD1. CDR3 length equals 12 residues. V lost 6 bases, J lost 4 bases, and 5 bases stayed unmatched. CDR1 and CDR2 from the germline V gene are GTSNPN and SVGIG (reference sequence). The CDR3 loop reads CACGGGAYGYTF. CDR3 bases: TGTGCCTGCGGAGGGGGCGCCTATGGCTACACCTTC.

The chain recombines TRBV15 with TRBJ2-5; D is undetermined. Trimming left V 5 bases short and J 5 bases short, with 9 bases between. This CDR3 is 12 amino acids long. Germline lookup yields CDR1 LNHNV and CDR2 YYDKDF (reference sequence). The CDR3 region is CATSVTGETQYF. Here the CDR3 DNA reads TGTGCCACCAGCGTTACCGGGGAGACCCAGTACTTC.

The V call is TRBV28, the J call TRBJ2-7; TRBD1 agrees at 9 bases. Germline CDR1 is MDHEN and CDR2 is SYDVKM. The length of the CDR3 is 15 residues. Unmatched junction bases numbered 6, after V lost 3 bases and J lost 3 bases. This CDR3 is CASSFPGQGRYEQYF. The CDR3 DNA reads as TGTGCCAGCAGTTTCCCGGGACAGGGCCGCTACGAGCAGTACTTC.

V is TRBV9 and J is TRBJ2-1, with D unresolved. CDR1 and CDR2 from the germline V gene are SGDLS and YYNGEE. This CDR3 has 11 residues. Trimming removed 4 bases from V and 5 bases from J, with 4 bases in between. The CDR3, as DNA: TGTGCCAGCAGCCCTAACAATGAGCAGTTCTTC. It is translated as CASSPNNEQFF.

V gene TRBV11-2 combines with J gene TRBJ1-4, with 7 bases matching TRBD1. Germline-derived CDR1 and CDR2 are SGHAT and FQNNGV. The CDR3 loop spans 17 amino acids. V shed 1 base, J shed 2 bases, and the junction held 7 bases outside the gene matches. The CDR3 sequence: CASSLAPGTVTNEKLFF. For the CDR3, the DNA is TGTGCCAGCAGCTTAGCCCCCGGGACAGTCACTAATGAAAAACTGTTTTTT.

This chain joins TRBV10-1 and TRBJ2-3; weak D call: TRBD1 (5 bases). CDR1 is WNHNN, CDR2 SYGVQD, per germline (reference sequence). V dropped 4 bases and J dropped 1 base, with 9 bases sitting between them. The CDR3 covers 14 residues. The CDR3 coding sequence is TGCGCCAGCAGTGCGTTAGGGGGCACAGATACGCAGTATTTT. Its translation is CASSALGGTDTQYF.

This chain joins TRBV9 and TRBJ1-1; 9 bases are a match to TRBD1. Per the germline V gene, CDR1 is SGDLS and CDR2 is YYNGEE. V lost 4 bases and J lost 4; bases outside the gene matches: 5. The CDR3 is 14 residues long. CDR3 in amino acids: CASSPGQGITEAFF. In DNA form, the CDR3 reads TGTGCCAGCAGCCCCGGACAGGGGATCACTGAAGCTTTCTTT.

This clone was seen just once. The chain has TRBV7-9 and TRBJ2-6; TRBD1 matches at 9 bases. Germline V gene data show CDR1 as SEHNR and CDR2 as FQNEAQ (reference sequence). CDR3 length: 19 residues. Losses at the gene ends were 1 base for V and 3 bases for J; bases not matched to a gene: 10. The CDR3 nucleotides are TGTGCCAGCAGCTTAGAACGGACAGGGGTGGTTGGTGGGGCCAACGTCCTGACTTTC. It is translated as CASSLERTGVVGGANVLTF.

The chain links TRBV5-1 to TRBJ2-7; 9 bases match TRBD2. V was pared by 2 bases and J by 5 bases, with 14 bases of the junction left unmatched. Germline V gene sequence: CDR1 SGHRS, CDR2 YFSETQ. The CDR3 consists of 17 residues. The CDR3 here is CASSFRDTAGGEHEQYF. The CDR3 DNA reads as TGCGCCAGCAGCTTTCGGGATACGGCGGGAGGGGAGCACGAGCAGTACTTC.

This clone was seen a single time. The rearrangement links TRBV19 to TRBJ2-3; tentative D call: TRBD2 (5 bases). CDR1 and CDR2 from the germline V gene are LNHDA and SQIVND (reference sequence). The CDR3 has 15 residues. V lost 4 bases, J lost 0 bases, and 11 bases lay in between. The DNA of the CDR3 is TGTGCCAGTAGTACCTGGACTGGTAGCACAGATACGCAGTATTTT. Encoded protein: CASSTWTGSTDTQYF.

CDR3 amino acids: CASSTPPDRLDSYNEQFF. In DNA form, the CDR3 reads TGTGCCAGTAGTACCCCCCCGGACAGGCTGGATTCCTACAATGAGCAGTTCTTC. The chain couples TRBV19 to TRBJ2-1, with 7 bases lining up with TRBD1. CDR1 is LNHDA and CDR2 is SQIVND in the germline V gene (reference sequence). The CDR3 sequence is 18 residues long. With 4 bases clipped from V and 1 base from J, the junction kept 13 bases outside the gene matches.

The chain is built from TRBV4-1 and TRBJ2-1; the match to TRBD2 covers 11 bases. V was clipped by 0 bases and J by 7 bases; unmatched bases: 5. This CDR3 comprises 16 residues. Germline CDR1 MGHRA, CDR2 YSYEKL. This chain's CDR3 is CASSQDSGRAWNEQFF. In DNA form, the CDR3 reads TGCGCCAGCAGCCAAGATAGCGGGAGGGCCTGGAATGAGCAGTTCTTC.

The rearrangement uses TRBV5-1 and TRBJ2-7, with D possibly being TRBD1 (6 bases). There are 15 residues in the CDR3. Trimming left V 0 bases short and J 0 bases short, with 10 bases between. Germline V gene data show CDR1 as SGHRS and CDR2 as YFSETQ. The CDR3 nucleotides read TGCGCCAGCAGCTTGGGGGCAGGGGTCTCCTACGAGCAGTACTTC. It translates to CASSLGAGVSYEQYF. Drawing the rest from reference TRBV5-1 and TRBJ2-7, the complete variable domain is KAGVTQTPRYLIKTRGQQVTLSCSPISGHRSVSWYQQTPGQGLQFLFEYFSETQRNKGNFPGRFSGRQFSNSRSEMNVSTLELGDSALYLCASSLGAGVSYEQYFGPGTRLTVT.

In DNA, the CDR3 is TGTGCCAGCAGCTTAGAGGGGGGGGCACCTGAGCAGTTCTTC. This encodes CASSLEGGAPEQFF. The V call is TRBV7-9, the J call TRBJ2-1; maybe TRBD2 (7 bases). The CDR3 is 14 amino acids. Trimming pared 1 base from V and 9 bases from J, leaving 13 bases between. CDR1 is SEHNR, CDR2 FQNEAQ, per germline (reference sequence).

The chain carries TRBV7-2 and TRBJ1-5; D not resolved. V lost 3 bases, J lost 2 bases, and 11 bases lay in between. This CDR3 has 15 amino acids. The germline V gene encodes CDR1 SGHTA and CDR2 FQGNSA. The DNA for the CDR3 is TGTGCCAGCAGCTTCCCTCGAACGGGCAATCAGCCCCAGCATTTT. It specifies CASSFPRTGNQPQHF.

This clone appeared once. The junction departs from the called germline gene at one end, perhaps through a read error. This chain joins TRBV7-7 and TRBJ2-5; 8 nucleotides line up with TRBD2. The CDR3 consists of 14 residues. Germline V gene sequence: CDR1 SSHAT, CDR2 FNYEAQ (reference sequence). CDR3: CASSSSGGPETQYF. The CDR3 DNA reads TGTGCTAGCAGCTCCAGCGGGGGACCAGAGACCCAGTACTTC.

V gene TRBV19 combines with J gene TRBJ1-5, with unresolved D. Germline CDR1 and CDR2: LNHDA and SQIVND (reference sequence). Trimming removed 9 bases from V and 3 bases from J, with 9 bases in between. The CDR3 has 12 amino acids. The CDR3 spells CASREFNQPQHF. The CDR3, as DNA: TGTGCCAGCCGGGAGTTCAATCAGCCCCAGCATTTT.

This chain links TRBV5-1 with TRBJ2-3; D not resolved. Germline V CDR1 and CDR2: SGHRS, YFSETQ. V was shortened by 3 bases and J by 4 bases, with 12 bases between the two germline ends. This CDR3 is 14 amino acids long. The CDR3 reads CASSSQTRSDTQYF. In DNA form, the CDR3 reads TGCGCCAGCAGCTCCCAGACACGGTCAGATACGCAGTATTTT.

The chain links TRBV7-8 to TRBJ1-6; a weak D match, TRBD1 (6 bases). The CDR3 extends over 16 amino acids. Trimming pared 4 bases from V and 8 bases from J, leaving 18 bases between. Germline V gene sequence: CDR1 SGHVS, CDR2 FQNEAQ. The DNA of the CDR3 is TGTGCCAGCAGCTCCCCCGGGACAAACTCTCATTCACCCCTCCACTTT. Protein sequence: CASSSPGTNSHSPLHF.